This T cell receptor (beta chain) is from a study of T cell clonality in common variable immunodeficiency. The study's findings and limits: In common variable immunodeficiency, TCR beta chains reportedly carried fewer deletions and N-nucleotide insertions.

Sequencing input was equivalent genomic DNA from CVID and controls. Assay: immunoSEQ multiplex PCR; the TCRdb copy retains only in-frame clones and omits some. The sample yields 20,000 to 30,000 clones, without any singletons. This clone was recorded many times. The antigen remains undetermined. Coverage ceases 3 residues before the CDR3 finishes, and the germline J gene fills in the end. The V gene's germline CDR1 is SGHVS and CDR2 FNYEAQ. The CDR3 runs to 13 residues. Deletions cut 2 bases from V and 4 bases from J, with 7 bases between. The CVID group had over 12 females and some 31 males, mean age approximately 40. CVID subjects had received replacement immunoglobulin for at least one year. No CVID subject was ill or on immunomodulatory drugs when sampled.

V usage is TRBV7-6 and J usage is TRBJ2-3; D is perhaps TRBD2 (5 bases). Sequencing was carried out using peripheral blood mononuclear cells. The sequence was collected from a human donor with common variable immunodeficiency. The CDR3: CASSLKLADTQYF. The CDR3 bases that were read are TGTGCCAGCAGCTTAAAACTAGCAGATACG.